This TCR beta chain was retrieved from a study of T cell clones after liver transplantation. Whole-study context: Samples came pre-transplant, pre-randomization before withdrawal, and post-randomization after withdrawal ended.

V gave up 6 bases and J gave up 5 bases, with 13 bases separating them. Germline-derived CDR1 and CDR2 are SEHNR and FQNEAQ (reference sequence). The CDR3 totals 14 residues. Some clones are missing from TCRdb's copy, which holds only in-frame ones; the method was immunoSEQ multiplex PCR. The repertoire holds some 20,000 clones, over 75% seen once, with 13% in the top ten. This material consisted of CD8+ T cells from blood, taken before liver transplant. The receptor comes from a human donor who received a liver transplant. The chain joins TRBV7-9 to TRBJ2-2, with D possibly called TRBD1 or TRBD2 (5 bases each). The CDR3: CASRQGTGTGELFF. The CDR3 DNA reads as TGTGCCAGCAGACAAGGGACGGGGACCGGGGAGCTGTTTTTT.